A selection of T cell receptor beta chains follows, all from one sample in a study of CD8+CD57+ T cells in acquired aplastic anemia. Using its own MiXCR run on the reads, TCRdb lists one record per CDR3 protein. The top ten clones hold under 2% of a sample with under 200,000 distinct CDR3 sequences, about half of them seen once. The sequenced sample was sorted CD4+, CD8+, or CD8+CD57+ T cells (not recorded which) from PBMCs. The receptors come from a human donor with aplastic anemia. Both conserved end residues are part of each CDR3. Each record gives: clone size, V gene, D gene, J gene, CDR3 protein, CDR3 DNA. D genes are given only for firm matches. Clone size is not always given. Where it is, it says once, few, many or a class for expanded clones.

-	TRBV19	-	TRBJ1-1	CASRGDKLVDF	TGTGCCAGTAGAGGGGACAAACTCGTCGACTTT
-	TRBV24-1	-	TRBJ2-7	CATSGGFEQYF	TGTGCCACCAGTGGAGGCTTTGAGCAGTACTTC
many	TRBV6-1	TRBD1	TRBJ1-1	CASSATGVGTEAFF	TGTGCCAGCAGTGCCACAGGGGTCGGGACTGAAGCTTTCTTT
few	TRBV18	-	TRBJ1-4	CASSLTGNEKLFF	TGTGCCAGCTCTCTGACGGGAAATGAAAAACTGTTTTTT
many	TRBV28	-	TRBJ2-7	CASSLEFSEQYF	TGTGCCAGCAGTTTAGAGTTCTCTGAGCAGTACTTC
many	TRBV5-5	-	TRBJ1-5	CASSPDTYQPQHF	TGTGCCAGCAGCCCGGACACGTATCAGCCCCAGCATTTT
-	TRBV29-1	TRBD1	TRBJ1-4	CSVGQGGREKLFF	TGCAGCGTTGGACAGGGCGGGAGGGAAAAACTGTTTTTT
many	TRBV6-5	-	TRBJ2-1	CASSYSPSSSEQFF	TGTGCCAGCAGTTACTCTCCTAGCAGTAGTGAGCAGTTCTTC
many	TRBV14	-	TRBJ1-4	CASSQNEKLFF	TGTGCCAGCAGCCAGAATGAAAAACTGTTTTTT
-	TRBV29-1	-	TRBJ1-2	CSVDMTGSNYGYTF	TGCAGCGTTGATATGACAGGTTCTAACTATGGCTACACCTTC
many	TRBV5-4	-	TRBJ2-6	CASSYGGSSGANVLTF	TGTGCCAGCAGCTATGGAGGGAGCTCTGGGGCCAACGTCCTGACTTTC
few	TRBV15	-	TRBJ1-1	CATSSYSGNAEAFF	TGTGCCACCAGCAGTTACAGTGGGAATGCTGAAGCTTTCTTT
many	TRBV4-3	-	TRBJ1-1	CASSQEGSVNTEAFF	TGCGCCAGCAGCCAAGAGGGGTCCGTGAACACTGAAGCTTTCTTT
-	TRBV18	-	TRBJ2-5	CASSPLLAGRETQYF	TGTGCCAGCTCACCTCTACTAGCAGGGCGAGAGACCCAGTACTTC
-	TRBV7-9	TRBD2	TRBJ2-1	CASSLVLAGGNEQFF	TGTGCCAGCAGCTTAGTACTAGCGGGGGGTAACGAGCAGTTCTTC
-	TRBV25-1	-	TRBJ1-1	CASSITGRYEAFF	TGTGCCAGCAGTATCACAGGGAGGTATGAAGCTTTCTTT
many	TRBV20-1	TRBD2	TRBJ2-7	CSARIPGLAVEQYF	TGCAGTGCTAGAATCCCGGGACTAGCGGTCGAGCAGTACTTC
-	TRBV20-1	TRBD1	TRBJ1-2	CSAADRGLDGYTF	TGCAGTGCCGCCGACAGGGGGCTTGATGGCTACACCTTC
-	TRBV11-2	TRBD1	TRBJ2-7	CASSLKPGQGYYEQYF	TGTGCCAGCAGCCTAAAGCCGGGACAGGGTTACTACGAGCAGTACTTC
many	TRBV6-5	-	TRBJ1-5	CASSYIGASQPQHF	TGTGCCAGCAGTTACATCGGAGCCTCACAGCCCCAGCATTTT
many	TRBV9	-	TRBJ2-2	CASSVWAGHTGELFF	TGTGCCAGCAGCGTTTGGGCAGGGCACACCGGGGAGCTGTTTTTT
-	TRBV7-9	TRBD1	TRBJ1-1	CASSPRRQGSPEAFF	TGTGCCAGCAGCCCACGGAGACAGGGAAGCCCTGAAGCTTTCTTT
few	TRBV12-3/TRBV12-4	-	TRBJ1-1	CASSLWGMAEAFF	TGTGCCAGCAGTTTATGGGGGATGGCTGAAGCTTTCTTT
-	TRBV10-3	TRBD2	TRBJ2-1	CAISLAGASSYNEQFF	TGTGCCATCAGCCTAGCGGGGGCTAGCTCCTACAATGAGCAGTTCTTC
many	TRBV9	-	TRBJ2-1	CASSVALTQYYNEQFF	TGTGCCAGCAGCGTAGCTCTGACTCAGTACTACAATGAGCAGTTCTTC
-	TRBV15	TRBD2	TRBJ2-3	CATRVSGGARTQYF	TGTGCCACCAGAGTCAGCGGGGGGGCACGTACGCAGTATTTT
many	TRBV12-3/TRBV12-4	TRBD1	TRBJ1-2	CASSLETGRYYGYTF	TGTGCCAGCAGTTTGGAGACAGGGCGATACTATGGCTACACCTTC
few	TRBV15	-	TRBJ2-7	CATSRDMGTAYEQYF	TGTGCCACCAGCAGAGATATGGGGACGGCCTACGAGCAGTACTTC
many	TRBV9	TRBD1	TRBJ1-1	CASSLLMTGIEAFF	TGTGCCAGCAGCCTATTAATGACAGGGATTGAAGCTTTCTTT
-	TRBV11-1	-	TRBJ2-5	CASSFWGQETQYF	TGTGCCAGCAGCTTTTGGGGCCAAGAGACCCAGTACTTC
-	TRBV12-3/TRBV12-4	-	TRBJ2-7	CASSLGGPYEQYF	TGTGCCAGCAGTTTGGGGGGGCCCTACGAGCAGTACTTC
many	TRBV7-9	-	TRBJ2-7	CASSLDRVRAREQYF	TGTGCCAGCAGCTTAGACAGGGTAAGGGCACGCGAGCAGTACTTC
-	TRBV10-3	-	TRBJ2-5	CAIREGGEETQYF	TGTGCCATCAGGGAGGGCGGGGAAGAGACCCAGTACTTC
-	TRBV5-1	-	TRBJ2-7	CASSFRVSDTYEQYF	TGCGCCAGCAGTTTCAGGGTTTCCGATACCTACGAGCAGTACTTC
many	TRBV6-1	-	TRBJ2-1	CASRHLLTGTTAGQFF	TGTGCCAGCAGGCACCTCTTAACCGGGACAACCGCGGGGCAGTTCTTC
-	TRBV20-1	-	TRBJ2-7	CSARDRGGSGEQYF	TGCAGTGCTAGAGATCGGGGAGGCAGTGGGGAGCAGTACTTC
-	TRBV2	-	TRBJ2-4	CASNELTAENIQYF	TGTGCCAGCAATGAACTGACCGCGGAAAACATTCAGTACTTC
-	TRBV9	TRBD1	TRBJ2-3	CASSAQGQGAADTQYF	TGTGCCAGCAGCGCGCAGGGCCAGGGGGCCGCAGATACGCAGTATTTT
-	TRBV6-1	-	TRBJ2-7	CASSEGQGWRYF	TGTGCCAGCAGTGAAGGTCAGGGGTGGCGGTACTTC
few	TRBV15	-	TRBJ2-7	CATSSRLVGEQYF	TGTGCCACCAGCAGCCGACTAGTAGGTGAGCAGTACTTC
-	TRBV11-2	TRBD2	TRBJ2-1	CASSLDFPAGGSYNEQFF	TGTGCCAGCAGCTTAGATTTCCCAGCGGGAGGTTCCTACAATGAGCAGTTCTTC
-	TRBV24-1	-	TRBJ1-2	CATSQGWNYGYTF	TGTGCCACCAGTCAGGGGTGGAACTATGGCTACACCTTC
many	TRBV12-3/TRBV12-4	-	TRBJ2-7	CASRQGWGEQYF	TGTGCCAGCAGACAGGGCTGGGGCGAGCAGTACTTC
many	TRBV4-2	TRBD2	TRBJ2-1	CASSQASGSGNEQFF	TGTGCCAGCAGCCAAGCTAGCGGGAGTGGTAATGAGCAGTTCTTC
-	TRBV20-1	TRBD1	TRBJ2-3	CSARGQRVDTQYF	TGCAGTGCTAGGGGACAGAGAGTAGATACGCAGTATTTT
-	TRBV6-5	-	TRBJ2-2	CASSYHVSGTGELFF	TGTGCCAGCAGTTATCACGTTTCAGGGACCGGGGAGCTGTTTTTT
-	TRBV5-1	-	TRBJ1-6	CASSLAPGEGSPLHF	TGCGCCAGCAGCTTGGCCCCGGGGGAGGGATCACCCCTCCACTTT
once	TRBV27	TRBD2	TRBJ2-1	CASSSPSGREFF	TGTGCCAGCAGTTCTCCTAGCGGGAGGGAGTTCTTC
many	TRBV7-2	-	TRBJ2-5	CASSLEPRETQYF	TGTGCCAGCAGCTTAGAACCTCGGGAGACCCAGTACTTC
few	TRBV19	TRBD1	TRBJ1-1	CASEVTGRGTEAFF	TGTGCCAGCGAGGTGACAGGGCGAGGTACTGAAGCTTTCTTT
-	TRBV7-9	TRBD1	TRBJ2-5	CASSLGQGARETQYF	TGTGCCAGCAGCTTAGGGCAGGGGGCTCGAGAGACCCAGTACTTC
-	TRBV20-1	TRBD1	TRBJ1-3	CSARGQGAGNTIYF	TGCAGTGCTAGAGGACAGGGGGCTGGAAACACCATATATTTT
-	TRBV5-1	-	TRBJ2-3	CASSSTLEDTQYF	TGCGCCAGCAGCTCCACACTAGAGGATACGCAGTATTTT
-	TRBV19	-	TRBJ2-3	CASSRAVVGTDTQYF	TGTGCCAGTAGTCGGGCAGTAGTTGGCACAGATACGCAGTATTTT
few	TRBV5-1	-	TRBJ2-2	CASRSGLNRGLRTGELFF	TGCGCCAGCCGCTCAGGGCTGAACAGGGGACTACGGACCGGGGAGCTGTTTTTT
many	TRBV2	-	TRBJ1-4	CASRRGGLANEKLFF	TGTGCCAGCAGGAGAGGGGGGCTGGCTAATGAAAAACTGTTTTTT
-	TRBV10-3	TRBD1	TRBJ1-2	CAISGKGQEHYNYGYTF	TGTGCCATCAGTGGGAAGGGACAGGAGCATTATAACTATGGCTACACCTTC
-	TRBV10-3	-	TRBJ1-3	CASGQGSAGNTIYF	TGTGCCAGCGGCCAGGGGAGTGCTGGAAATACCATATATTTT